These 12 T cell receptor beta chains were all obtained from the same sample, sequenced in a study of T-cell reconstitution after alpha-beta-depleted transplantation in children. Unique molecular identifiers tagged the TCRbeta library. From the PCR reads, TCRdb called clonotypes with MiXCR, one entry per CDR3 protein. This sample yields approximately 130,000 distinct CDR3 sequences, of which about 9.9% are seen a single time; less than 25% belongs to the top ten. Specimen: PBMCs, mostly from graft donor cells, collected 180 days after TCRalphabeta/CD19-depleted stem cell transplant. These receptors all come from a girl in the first two years of life who had a stem cell transplant for combined immunodeficiency, so the T cells may come from the graft donor.

This sequence joins TRBV7-7 and TRBJ2-5; 9 bases are a match to TRBD1. Germline values: CDR1 SSHAT, CDR2 FNYEAQ (reference sequence). The CDR3 is 17 amino acids. Trimming cost V 6 bases and J 5 bases; bases outside gene matches: 16. The CDR3 DNA reads TGTGCCAGCAGTCCGGACAGGGGCACGCCCCGGTGGGAGACCCAGTACTTC. It is translated as CASSPDRGTPRWETQYF.

This clonotype was detected ten times or more. The J gene is TRBJ1-1, the V gene TRBV5-1; 8 bases are shared with TRBD1. CDR1 and CDR2 from the germline V gene are SGHRS and YFSETQ. The CDR3 is 15 amino acids. V shed 4 bases and J 2 bases; nucleotides not matched to a gene: 7. The CDR3 DNA follows: TGCGCCAGCAGCCCCGGGACAGGCCATAACACTGAAGCTTTCTTT. Translating gives CASSPGTGHNTEAFF.

This clonotype turned up a few times. The chain links TRBV7-2 to TRBJ2-1; D not resolved. The CDR3 totals 14 residues. V dropped 1 base and J dropped 10 bases, with 14 bases sitting between them. Germline-derived CDR1 and CDR2 are SGHTA and FQGNSA. CDR3 amino acids: CASSLGGWAGEQFF. The CDR3 DNA is TGTGCCAGCAGCTTAGGAGGTTGGGCTGGCGAGCAGTTCTTC.

This clonotype was counted a few times. The CDR3 reads CASSLSGGTYNSPLHF. CDR3 nucleotides: TGTGCCAGCAGTTTATCTGGGGGAACCTATAATTCACCCCTCCACTTT. The chain links TRBV27 to TRBJ1-6; D might be TRBD1 (5 bases). CDR3 size: 16 residues. The V gene lost 0 bases and the J gene lost 2 bases, with 8 bases spanning the gap. The germline V gene has CDR1 MNHEY and CDR2 SMNVEV (reference sequence).

This clonotype showed up just a few times. The rearrangement joins TRBV24-1 to TRBJ2-1; the match to TRBD2 covers 8 bases. Germline CDR1 is KGHDR and CDR2 is SFDVKD. The V and J ends lost 4 bases and 1 base, in that order; junction bases with no gene match: 5. This CDR3 is 16 amino acids long. The CDR3 DNA follows: TGTGCCACCAGTGACTTCGGCGGGAGGTCCTACAATGAGCAGTTCTTC. This translates into CATSDFGGRSYNEQFF.

This chain joins TRBV20-1 and TRBJ2-2, with TRBD1 as a possible D gene (5 bases). Germline loops: CDR1 DFQATT, CDR2 SNEGSKA (reference sequence). This CDR3 is built from 15 residues. The V gene lost 5 bases and the J gene lost 0 bases, with 13 bases spanning the gap. The CDR3 spells CSAPQGPPNTGELFF. The CDR3 DNA reads as TGCAGTGCTCCCCAGGGTCCCCCGAACACCGGGGAGCTGTTTTTT.

The V gene is TRBV7-8, the J gene TRBJ2-5; D may be TRBD1 or TRBD2 (7 bases each). The V gene lost 8 bases and the J gene lost 4 bases, with 14 bases spanning the gap. This CDR3 spans 13 amino acids. The germline gives CDR1 SGHVS, CDR2 FQNEAQ. The CDR3 DNA reads as TGTGCCAGCGGGACCAGGGGGGGAGAGACCCAGTACTTC. Amino acid sequence: CASGTRGGETQYF.

This clonotype was counted ten times or more. The rearrangement links TRBV20-1 to TRBJ2-1; TRBD2 agrees at 9 bases. V lost 5 bases to trimming and J lost 1 base; unmatched junction nucleotides: 9. The CDR3 is made up of 16 amino acids. CDR1 is DFQATT, CDR2 SNEGSKA, per germline (reference sequence). CDR3 loop: CSADDSGGRSYNEQFF. Written as DNA, the CDR3 is TGCAGTGCTGACGATAGCGGGGGAAGATCCTACAATGAGCAGTTCTTC.

The rearrangement links TRBV7-9 to TRBJ2-7, with TRBD1 matching over 7 bases. This CDR3 is 12 amino acids long. V lost 10 bases and J lost 3; bases outside the gene matches: 6. Germline V gives CDR1 SEHNR, CDR2 FQNEAQ (reference sequence). The CDR3 DNA reads as TGTGCCATAACAGGGGTCCACTACGAGCAGTACTTC. Its translation: CAITGVHYEQYF.

This clonotype was counted at least ten times. The V gene is TRBV29-1, the J gene TRBJ2-5; a weak D match, TRBD1 (6 bases). CDR1 SQVTM and CDR2 ANQGSEA come from the germline V gene. The length of the CDR3 is 12 residues. V lost 4 bases, J lost 1 base, and 7 bases lay in between. The CDR3 DNA reads TGCAGCGTTGCGACAGGCCAAGAGACCCAGTACTTC. Protein: CSVATGQETQYF.

The chain links TRBV20-1 to TRBJ2-1, with D maybe TRBD2 (6 bases). V lost 2 bases, J lost 3 bases, and 14 bases lay in between. The CDR3 consists of 15 residues. Germline CDR1 is DFQATT and CDR2 is SNEGSKA (reference sequence). The CDR3 sequence: CSARFNGGFYNEQFF. The CDR3 DNA follows: TGCAGTGCTAGATTCAACGGGGGATTCTACAATGAGCAGTTCTTC.

The rearrangement joins TRBV20-1 to TRBJ2-4; D gene ambiguous. Germline CDR1 DFQATT, CDR2 SNEGSKA (reference sequence). CDR3 length: 14 amino acids. V lost 1 base to trimming and J lost 2 bases, with 9 bases between them. This CDR3 reads CSARGSGTKNIQYF. The CDR3 region has the DNA TGCAGTGCTAGAGGGAGTGGGACCAAAAACATTCAGTACTTC.